These T cell receptor beta chains were read from a single sample in a study of T-cell reconstitution after alpha-beta-depleted transplantation in children. TCRdb re-analysed the PCR reads in MiXCR, keeping a single row per CDR3 protein. The sample includes 150,000 to 200,000 distinct CDR3 sequences, over 5.5% of them seen just once. The specimen was PBMCs from the stem cell graft donor, collected from the stem cell graft. These receptors were obtained from a human donor who donated a stem cell graft to a child with Wiskott-Aldrich syndrome. The CDR3 runs from the conserved cysteine through the conserved F or W.

J gene,V gene,CDR3 protein
TRBJ2-7,TRBV6-1,CASREYSGSYEQYF
TRBJ2-1,TRBV9,CASSPRGASSYNEQFF
TRBJ1-4,TRBV20-1,CSARDRNQLGVFF
TRBJ2-1,TRBV6-2/TRBV6-3,CASSFYPYSNEQFF
TRBJ1-2,TRBV5-1,CASSPRDRPTRNYGYTF
TRBJ2-1,TRBV5-1,CASSQDRGNDNEQFF
TRBJ1-6,TRBV12-3/TRBV12-4,CASSLEYNSPLHF
TRBJ1-5,TRBV12-3/TRBV12-4,CASSLSGDSNQPQHF
TRBJ2-7,TRBV29-1,CSVEDGTYEQYF
TRBJ2-7,TRBV20-1,CSGGGALTYEQYF
TRBJ1-5,TRBV19,CASSPRFSNQPQHF
TRBJ2-1,TRBV5-1,CASSSDTDGGPYNEQFF
TRBJ1-1,TRBV28,CASSPFKENTEAFF
TRBJ2-2,TRBV7-7,CASSLEAATTGELFF
TRBJ1-1,TRBV20-1,CSASAGGNTEAFF
TRBJ1-2,TRBV30,CAWDRPGGSGYTF
TRBJ1-4,TRBV29-1,CSVEEGGSEKLFF
TRBJ1-5,TRBV7-8,CASSPYRVLNNQPQHF
TRBJ2-3,TRBV4-2,CASSHFGGAGTDTQYF
TRBJ2-1,TRBV12-3/TRBV12-4,CASSRQLYEQFF
TRBJ2-1,TRBV7-9,CASPQGSSYNEQFF
TRBJ1-1,TRBV12-3/TRBV12-4,CASRSRTDAREAFF
TRBJ2-7,TRBV5-1,CASSLALGTYEQYF
TRBJ2-1,TRBV4-3,CASSPSEAAGGRRFF
TRBJ2-1,TRBV19,CASSIPGREQFF
TRBJ2-1,TRBV28,CASGGGQGFNEQFF
TRBJ2-1,TRBV19,CASSLLQGGSPNEQFF